A selection of T cell receptor beta chains follows, all from one sample in a study of shared clonotypes between healthy human individuals. The assay was immunoSEQ multiplex PCR, and TCRdb's table has in-frame clones only and misses some. This table has some 1.5 million clones, under 99% appearing once. The source material was naive CD4+ T cells sorted from blood. Receptor source: a man aged 25-40 years in good health. CDR3s include the opening cysteine and the closing phenylalanine or tryptophan. The D gene is left open where the match is weak. Part of the rows lack a size; the others show once, few, many or a class for expanded clones.

abundance: -; v_gene: TRBV9; j_gene: TRBJ2-2; d_gene: -; CDR3aa: CASSVKGFGELFF; CDR3nt: TGTGCCAGCAGCGTAAAGGGGTTCGGGGAGCTGTTTTTT
abundance: -; v_gene: TRBV28; j_gene: TRBJ2-3; d_gene: TRBD1; CDR3aa: CASSLSHPGGMTGVDTQYF; CDR3nt: TGTGCCAGCAGTTTATCACACCCTGGGGGAATGACAGGGGTGGATACGCAGTATTTT
abundance: -; v_gene: TRBV19; j_gene: TRBJ1-1; d_gene: TRBD1; CDR3aa: CASSPGGIPSGAFF; CDR3nt: TGTGCCAGTAGTCCAGGGGGGATCCCCAGTGGAGCTTTCTTT
abundance: -; v_gene: TRBV28; j_gene: TRBJ1-5; d_gene: -; CDR3aa: CASRRGQPQHF; CDR3nt: TGTGCCAGCAGAAGGGGTCAGCCCCAGCATTTT
abundance: -; v_gene: TRBV7-6; j_gene: TRBJ2-3; d_gene: -; CDR3aa: CASSNLADTQYF; CDR3nt: TGTGCCAGCAGCAACCTTGCAGATACGCAGTATTTT
abundance: -; v_gene: TRBV18; j_gene: TRBJ2-5; d_gene: -; CDR3aa: CASSPVEGRTQYF; CDR3nt: TGTGCCAGCTCACCTGTTGAGGGAAGGACCCAGTACTTC
abundance: -; v_gene: TRBV11-2; j_gene: TRBJ2-1; d_gene: TRBD2; CDR3aa: CASSMGLAGDNEQFF; CDR3nt: TGTGCCAGCAGCATGGGACTAGCGGGAGACAATGAGCAGTTCTTC
abundance: -; v_gene: TRBV14; j_gene: TRBJ2-3; d_gene: TRBD2; CDR3aa: CASSLRTSALTDTQYF; CDR3nt: TGTGCCAGCAGCCTTCGAACTAGCGCGTTGACAGATACGCAGTATTTT
abundance: -; v_gene: TRBV6-5; j_gene: TRBJ1-4; d_gene: -; CDR3aa: CASRAGRTGEKLFF; CDR3nt: TGTGCCAGCAGGGCAGGGAGGACTGGCGAAAAACTGTTTTTT
abundance: -; v_gene: TRBV4-3; j_gene: TRBJ1-4; d_gene: TRBD1; CDR3aa: CASSQRTGLSNEKLFF; CDR3nt: TGCGCCAGCAGCCAGCGGACAGGTCTATCTAATGAAAAACTGTTTTTT
abundance: -; v_gene: TRBV7-9; j_gene: TRBJ1-5; d_gene: TRBD1; CDR3aa: CASRGTGPNQPQHF; CDR3nt: TGTGCCAGCAGAGGGACAGGGCCTAATCAGCCCCAGCATTTT
abundance: -; v_gene: TRBV6-1; j_gene: TRBJ1-4; d_gene: -; CDR3aa: CASSASGRGKKLFF; CDR3nt: TGTGCCAGCAGTGCCTCGGGACGGGGGAAAAAACTGTTTTTT
abundance: -; v_gene: TRBV29-1; j_gene: TRBJ2-7; d_gene: -; CDR3aa: CSVGYLASYEQYF; CDR3nt: TGCAGCGTTGGGTATCTCGCGTCCTACGAGCAGTACTTC
abundance: -; v_gene: TRBV6-1; j_gene: TRBJ2-7; d_gene: TRBD1; CDR3aa: CASSSTGGDFEQYF; CDR3nt: TGTGCCAGCAGTTCGACAGGGGGTGATTTCGAGCAGTACTTC
abundance: -; v_gene: TRBV4-3; j_gene: TRBJ2-1; d_gene: -; CDR3aa: CASSQDFGSSYNEQFF; CDR3nt: TGCGCCAGCAGCCAAGATTTTGGGAGCTCCTACAATGAGCAGTTCTTC
abundance: -; v_gene: TRBV5-4; j_gene: TRBJ2-2; d_gene: -; CDR3aa: CASSLALSGANTGELFF; CDR3nt: TGTGCCAGCAGCTTGGCCTTGAGTGGGGCGAACACCGGGGAGCTGTTTTTT
abundance: once; v_gene: TRBV27; j_gene: TRBJ2-1; d_gene: -; CDR3aa: CASSFHLTSSYNEQFF; CDR3nt: TGTGCCAGCAGTTTTCACCTTACAAGCTCCTACAATGAGCAGTTCTTC
abundance: -; v_gene: TRBV19; j_gene: TRBJ1-3; d_gene: TRBD1; CDR3aa: CATNAQGRSGNTIYF; CDR3nt: TGTGCCACAAACGCACAGGGGAGAAGTGGAAACACCATATATTTT
abundance: -; v_gene: TRBV11-2; j_gene: TRBJ2-3; d_gene: -; CDR3aa: CASSLGVASTDTQYF; CDR3nt: TGTGCCAGCAGCTTAGGAGTAGCGTCCACAGATACGCAGTATTTT
abundance: -; v_gene: TRBV6-6; j_gene: TRBJ1-2; d_gene: -; CDR3aa: CASRPRALGGYTF; CDR3nt: TGTGCCAGCAGGCCAAGGGCGCTTGGTGGCTACACCTTC
abundance: -; v_gene: TRBV21-1; j_gene: TRBJ1-5; d_gene: -; CDR3aa: CASSKRSRDKLDGNQPQHF; CDR3nt: TGTGCCAGCAGCAAACGGTCCAGGGACAAACTCGACGGCAATCAGCCCCAGCATTTT
abundance: -; v_gene: TRBV7-8; j_gene: TRBJ2-1; d_gene: -; CDR3aa: CASSTDTSSYNEQFF; CDR3nt: TGTGCCAGCAGCACGGACACGAGCTCCTACAATGAGCAGTTCTTC
abundance: once; v_gene: TRBV5-4; j_gene: TRBJ1-2; d_gene: TRBD1; CDR3aa: CASSIRQGVGASGYTF; CDR3nt: TGTGCCAGCAGCATAAGACAGGGCGTGGGGGCATCCGGCTACACCTTC
abundance: -; v_gene: TRBV7-2; j_gene: TRBJ2-3; d_gene: -; CDR3aa: CASSLGAWVGDTQYF; CDR3nt: TGTGCCAGCAGCTTAGGCGCGTGGGTTGGAGATACGCAGTATTTT
abundance: -; v_gene: TRBV6-5; j_gene: TRBJ2-5; d_gene: -; CDR3aa: CASSPSRGPGETQYF; CDR3nt: TGTGCCAGCAGCCCCTCCCGGGGCCCCGGAGAGACCCAGTACTTC
abundance: -; v_gene: TRBV18; j_gene: TRBJ2-2; d_gene: -; CDR3aa: CASSTMQGNTGELFF; CDR3nt: TGTGCCAGCTCAACGATGCAGGGAAACACCGGGGAGCTGTTTTTT
abundance: once; v_gene: TRBV7-2; j_gene: TRBJ2-1; d_gene: -; CDR3aa: CASSLTGLFYNEQFF; CDR3nt: TGTGCCAGCAGCTTGACAGGTCTTTTCTACAATGAGCAGTTCTTC
abundance: -; v_gene: TRBV28; j_gene: TRBJ2-1; d_gene: -; CDR3aa: CASSLKPSSYNEQFF; CDR3nt: TGTGCCAGCAGTTTGAAGCCGTCCTCCTACAATGAGCAGTTCTTC
abundance: once; v_gene: TRBV6-5; j_gene: TRBJ2-7; d_gene: TRBD2; CDR3aa: CASSASGMYEQYF; CDR3nt: TGTGCCAGTTCGGCTAGCGGGATGTACGAGCAGTACTTC
abundance: -; v_gene: TRBV27; j_gene: TRBJ2-1; d_gene: -; CDR3aa: CASSLTSSGRAGEQFF; CDR3nt: TGTGCCAGCAGTTTAACCTCTTCCGGACGGGCGGGTGAGCAGTTCTTC
abundance: -; v_gene: TRBV2; j_gene: TRBJ2-7; d_gene: -; CDR3aa: CASRGDGKTYEQYF; CDR3nt: TGTGCCAGCAGGGGGGACGGGAAAACTTACGAGCAGTACTTC
abundance: -; v_gene: TRBV27; j_gene: TRBJ2-1; d_gene: -; CDR3aa: CASSLFVARDEQFF; CDR3nt: TGTGCCAGCAGTTTATTTGTGGCCCGAGATGAGCAGTTCTTC
abundance: -; v_gene: TRBV10-1; j_gene: TRBJ2-3; d_gene: TRBD2; CDR3aa: CASSESQAGEFTDTQYF; CDR3nt: TGCGCCAGCAGTGAGTCGCAGGCGGGAGAGTTTACAGATACGCAGTATTTT
abundance: -; v_gene: TRBV28; j_gene: TRBJ1-1; d_gene: -; CDR3aa: CATCDYRDQKREAFF; CDR3nt: TGTGCCACCTGTGATTACAGGGACCAAAAACGTGAAGCTTTCTTT
abundance: few; v_gene: TRBV9; j_gene: TRBJ2-2; d_gene: -; CDR3aa: CASSVAQANTGELFF; CDR3nt: TGTGCCAGCAGCGTAGCACAGGCGAACACCGGGGAGCTGTTTTTT
abundance: -; v_gene: TRBV18; j_gene: TRBJ2-7; d_gene: -; CDR3aa: CASSPVGGPLEQYF; CDR3nt: TGTGCCAGCTCACCTGTGGGGGGACCTCTTGAGCAGTACTTC
abundance: once; v_gene: TRBV5-1; j_gene: TRBJ1-2; d_gene: -; CDR3aa: CASSDPRSPAGSYTF; CDR3nt: TGCGCCAGCAGCGATCCTCGATCCCCCGCCGGGAGCTACACCTTC
abundance: -; v_gene: TRBV11-2; j_gene: TRBJ2-7; d_gene: TRBD2; CDR3aa: CASSHTSGRSSWPPYEQYF; CDR3nt: TGTGCCAGCAGCCATACTAGCGGGAGAAGTTCCTGGCCTCCCTACGAGCAGTACTTC
abundance: once; v_gene: TRBV27; j_gene: TRBJ1-1; d_gene: -; CDR3aa: CATKADLQVGEAFF; CDR3nt: TGTGCCACCAAAGCTGATCTGCAGGTAGGGGAAGCTTTCTTT
abundance: -; v_gene: TRBV5-1; j_gene: TRBJ2-2; d_gene: TRBD2; CDR3aa: CASSSGLAGAGELFF; CDR3nt: TGCGCCAGCAGCTCGGGACTAGCGGGAGCCGGGGAGCTGTTTTTT
abundance: -; v_gene: TRBV5-1; j_gene: TRBJ2-2; d_gene: TRBD2; CDR3aa: CASSLARLAGATGELFF; CDR3nt: TGCGCCAGCAGCTTGGCCCGGCTAGCGGGCGCAACCGGGGAGCTGTTTTTT
abundance: -; v_gene: TRBV10-3; j_gene: TRBJ2-7; d_gene: -; CDR3aa: CAITSEGMTYEQYF; CDR3nt: TGTGCCATCACCTCCGAGGGCATGACCTACGAGCAGTACTTC
abundance: -; v_gene: TRBV7-2; j_gene: TRBJ2-2; d_gene: TRBD2; CDR3aa: CASRRGGLAGGTGELFF; CDR3nt: TGTGCCAGCAGACGAGGCGGCCTAGCGGGAGGTACCGGGGAGCTGTTTTTT